The next 30 T cell receptor beta chains were all read from a single sample in a study of blood T cell repertoires in COVID-19 (dated by TCRdb to 2020 to 2021). Libraries were made using the immunoSEQ multiplex PCR assay. TCRdb provides this immuneACCESS table in a form limited to in-frame rearrangements. Some clones are lacking; in checked studies, under half of them reflect an unresolved V gene, and why the rest are absent is not known. Present in this sample are about 340,000 clones, about 86% of which were seen just once. The ten largest clones add up to 2.5% to 3% of the sample. Source material: peripheral blood. These receptors all come from a man aged 25-40 years with active or convalescent COVID-19.

About this clone itself: A junction boundary mismatches the germline segment, possibly from a read error. This chain joins TRBV3-1 (or the pseudogene TRBV3-2) and TRBJ2-3; 11 bases are shared with TRBD2. CDR1 and CDR2 from the germline V gene are LGHDT and YNNKEL (reference sequence). This CDR3 has 14 residues. The CDR3 loop reads CASSATALAGGMHF. The CDR3, as DNA: TGTGCCAGCAGCGCAACGGCTTTAGCGGGGGGGATGCATTTT.

The rearrangement links TRBV12-5 to TRBJ1-5; the match to TRBD1 covers 7 bases. The germline CDR1 and CDR2 sequences are LGHNT and FRNRAP. CDR3 length: 18 residues. V lost 1 base, J lost 0 bases, and 9 bases stayed unmatched. Here the CDR3 DNA reads TGTGCTAGTGGTTTGGGGACGGGGACAGCTGGTAGCAATCAGCCCCAGCATTTT. The encoded protein is CASGLGTGTAGSNQPQHF.

The rearrangement links TRBV9 to TRBJ2-3, with D possibly TRBD1 on 6 matching bases. The CDR3 totals 15 residues. The germline V gene has CDR1 SGDLS and CDR2 YYNGEE. V shed 5 bases and J shed 2 bases, with 15 bases lying between them. CDR3 sequence: CASSRDRPVTDTQYF. CDR3 bases: TGTGCCAGCAGTAGAGACAGGCCAGTCACAGATACGCAGTATTTT.

The chain uses TRBV4-3 and TRBJ1-5, with D tentatively TRBD1 (6 bases). Germline CDR1 is LGHNA and CDR2 is YSLEER. The V gene lost 0 bases and the J gene lost 3 bases, with 9 bases spanning the gap. CDR3 length equals 15 residues. The CDR3 nucleotides read TGCGCCAGCAGCCAAGAGTACAGGGACAATCAGCCCCAGCATTTT. Protein product: CASSQEYRDNQPQHF.

The chain couples TRBV4-1 to TRBJ1-1; tentatively, D is TRBD1 (5 bases). Trimming took off 0 bases at V and 2 bases at J, with 13 bases between the two ends. CDR1 and CDR2 from the germline V gene are MGHRA and YSYEKL. The CDR3 runs 16 residues. CDR3 loop: CASSQDRGWLNTEAFF. The CDR3, as DNA: TGCGCCAGCAGCCAAGATAGGGGATGGCTAAACACTGAAGCTTTCTTT.

This chain connects TRBV7-8 to TRBJ1-2, with D possibly TRBD1 on 5 matching bases. The CDR3 totals 15 residues. The V end lost 5 bases, the J end lost 7 bases, and 20 bases lay between the germline ends. Germline loops: CDR1 SGHVS, CDR2 FQNEAQ. CDR3 sequence: CASSRTEEGKVGYTF. DNA for the CDR3: TGTGCCAGCAGCCGCACAGAGGAGGGGAAAGTTGGCTACACCTTC.

This clone was recorded once. The chain carries TRBV30 and TRBJ2-2, with 10 bases identical to TRBD2. V was pared by 6 bases and J by 4 bases, with 5 bases of the junction left unmatched. The CDR3 has 14 amino acids. Germline CDR1 is GTSNPN and CDR2 is SVGIG (reference sequence). The CDR3 nucleotides read TGTGCCTGTCGAGCGGGGGGGCGCACCGGGGAGCTGTTTTTT. Translating gives CACRAGGRTGELFF.

The chain has TRBV11-3 and TRBJ2-3; tentative D call: TRBD1 (5 bases). CDR3 length: 13 residues. CDR1 is SGHNT, CDR2 YENEEA, per germline. Trimming took off 3 bases at V and 8 bases at J, with 12 bases between the two ends. The DNA of the CDR3 is TGTGCCAGCAGCTTCGGACCTCAGGGTACGCAGTATTTT. Amino acid sequence: CASSFGPQGTQYF.

The chain is built from TRBV5-1 and TRBJ1-1; D remains ambiguous. V was shortened by 0 bases and J by 2 bases, with 8 bases between the two germline ends. Per the germline V gene, CDR1 is SGHRS and CDR2 is YFSETQ. CDR3 length equals 14 residues. DNA for the CDR3: TGCGCCAGCAGCTTGGTGTCAGAAAACACTGAAGCTTTCTTT. This codes for CASSLVSENTEAFF.

CDR3 in amino acids: CASSKGTYNEQFF. The CDR3 nucleotides are TGTGCCAGCAGCAAAGGAACTTACAATGAGCAGTTCTTC. The chain has TRBV21-1 and TRBJ2-1; no DNA check was done on the table's D call, TRBD2. TRBV21-1 is described as a pseudogene. The CDR3 runs to 13 residues.

This clone was counted once. This rearrangement joins TRBV2 to TRBJ1-6; 8 bases align to TRBD1. J gave up 12 bases and V 2 bases, and 9 bases lay outside the gene matches. The CDR3 length is 15 residues. Per the germline V gene, CDR1 is SNHLY and CDR2 is FYNNEI. This CDR3 reads CASSERGTGRQPLHF. The CDR3 nucleotides are TGTGCCAGCAGTGAAAGGGGGACAGGCAGACAACCCCTCCACTTT. Supplemented by reference TRBV2 and TRBJ1-6, the full variable domain reads EPEVTQTPSHQVTQMGQEVILRCVPISNHLYFYWYRQILGQKVEFLVSFYNNEISEKSEIFDDQFSVERPDGSNFTLKIRSTKLEDSAMYFCASSERGTGRQPLHFGNGTRLTVT.

This clone showed up just a few times. This chain joins TRBV19 and TRBJ1-5; 9 nucleotides agree with TRBD1. CDR1 is LNHDA, CDR2 SQIVND, per germline (reference sequence). Trimming cost V 9 bases and J 6 bases; bases outside gene matches: 9. This CDR3 has 14 amino acids. The CDR3 is CASGEDRGLQPQHF. The DNA of the CDR3 is TGTGCCAGCGGGGAGGACAGGGGACTTCAGCCCCAGCATTTT.

This sequence joins TRBV4-1 and TRBJ2-4; 7 bases map to TRBD1. CDR3 length: 16 amino acids. V shed 3 bases, J shed 7 bases, and the junction held 12 bases outside the gene matches. The V gene's germline CDR1 is MGHRA and CDR2 YSYEKL. The CDR3 is CASSQSPKGARNIQYF. The CDR3 bases are TGCGCCAGCAGCCAGAGCCCAAAGGGGGCACGGAACATTCAGTACTTC.

Only a few counts were recorded for this clone. V gene TRBV7-8 combines with J gene TRBJ1-2, with D maybe TRBD1 (6 bases). V was trimmed by 6 bases and J by 8 bases, leaving 16 bases between them. The CDR3 is made up of 13 amino acids. CDR1 is SGHVS, CDR2 FQNEAQ, per germline. This CDR3 is CASRQRQDSGYTF. CDR3 in DNA: TGTGCCAGCAGGCAGCGACAGGACAGCGGCTACACCTTC.

The V and J genes are TRBV11-2 and TRBJ2-3; 8 bases fit TRBD2. Germline V lookup: CDR1 SGHAT, CDR2 FQNNGV. This CDR3 contains 16 residues. V lost 8 bases and J lost 5; bases outside the gene matches: 15. The CDR3 protein is CASCPGGAGWVDTQYF. CDR3 in DNA: TGTGCCAGCTGCCCCGGGGGGGCAGGGTGGGTAGATACGCAGTATTTT. Complete variable domain (other parts from reference TRBV11-2 and TRBJ2-3): EAGVAQSPRYKIIEKRQSVAFWCNPISGHATLYWYQQILGQGPKLLIQFQNNGVVDDSQLPKDRFSAERLKGVDSTLKIQPAKLEDSAVYLCASCPGGAGWVDTQYFGPGTRLTVL.

The chain recombines TRBV3-1 (or the pseudogene TRBV3-2) with TRBJ2-2; maybe TRBD2 (6 bases). The V gene lost 0 bases and the J gene lost 6 bases, with 8 bases spanning the gap. Germline values: CDR1 LGHDT, CDR2 YNNKEL (reference sequence). This CDR3 region has 14 residues. The CDR3 region is CASSQEGGAGELFF. The DNA for the CDR3 is TGTGCCAGCAGCCAAGAAGGAGGGGCCGGGGAGCTGTTTTTT.

The rearrangement joins TRBV7-8 to TRBJ2-7, with 7 nucleotides matching TRBD2. This CDR3 contains 15 residues. The V gene's germline CDR1 is SGHVS and CDR2 FQNEAQ. Trimming took 4 bases from V and 0 from J; bases not matched to a gene: 6. CDR3 in amino acids: CASSYGTINSYEQYF. CDR3 coding DNA: TGTGCCAGCAGCTATGGGACTATTAACTCCTACGAGCAGTACTTC.

V usage is TRBV7-7 and J usage is TRBJ2-5; D is perhaps TRBD2 (5 bases). CDR3 size: 13 residues. The V end lost 2 bases, the J end lost 5 bases, and 9 bases lay between the germline ends. In germline, CDR1 is SSHAT, CDR2 FNYEAQ (reference sequence). CDR3 sequence: CASSLNGVETQYF. The DNA for the CDR3 is TGTGCCAGCAGCTTAAACGGGGTGGAGACCCAGTACTTC.

The genes are TRBV3-1 (or the pseudogene TRBV3-2) and TRBJ2-7; possibly TRBD2 for D (6 bases). The germline V and J ends were trimmed by 0 bases and 3 bases, with 12 bases remaining between them. The CDR3 runs 15 residues. Germline assignment: CDR1 LGHDT and CDR2 YNNKEL (reference sequence). The CDR3 DNA reads as TGTGCCAGCAGCCAAGACTCGGAGGGCCTCTACGAGCAGTACTTC. Encoded protein: CASSQDSEGLYEQYF.

This clone was observed a single time. This chain links TRBV30 with TRBJ1-2; D is unclear. The V and J ends lost 7 bases and 3 bases respectively, with 12 bases between them. Germline CDR1 GTSNPN, CDR2 SVGIG (reference sequence). CDR3 length: 12 amino acids. The CDR3 reads CAFPHSHYGYTF. Written as DNA, the CDR3 is TGTGCCTTTCCCCACAGCCACTATGGCTACACCTTC.

The genes are TRBV4-1 and TRBJ1-1, with 7 bases aligning to TRBD1. CDR3 length: 15 amino acids. Germline values: CDR1 MGHRA, CDR2 YSYEKL. V lost 1 base and J lost 7; bases outside the gene matches: 9. The CDR3 region has the DNA TGCGCCAGCAGCCAAGTGGCCAGGGGGGCCCTTGAAGCTTTCTTT. Protein product: CASSQVARGALEAFF.

This clone was observed a handful of times. This CDR3 reads CASSRAVGETQYF. As DNA, the CDR3 is TGTGCCAGCTCACGAGCGGTGGGGGAGACCCAGTACTTC. This sequence joins TRBV18 and TRBJ2-5, with D possibly TRBD2 on 5 matching bases. The germline V gene has CDR1 KGHSH and CDR2 LQKENI. The CDR3 is 13 residues long. V was clipped by 4 bases and J by 5 bases, with 11 bases between them. Full variable domain (missing parts from reference TRBV18 and TRBJ2-5): NAGVMQNPRHLVRRRGQEARLRCSPMKGHSHVYWYRQLPEEGLKFMVYLQKENIIDESGMPKERFSAEFPKEGPSILRIQQVVRGDSAAYFCASSRAVGETQYFGPGTRLLVL.

V and J are TRBV9 and TRBJ2-2; TRBD2 might be the D (5 bases). The V gene's germline CDR1 is SGDLS and CDR2 YYNGEE. Trimming cost V 2 bases and J 5 bases, with 19 bases left between them. The CDR3 is made up of 17 amino acids. CDR3 sequence reads: CASSVGVGLGRTGELFF. In nucleotides, the CDR3 is TGTGCCAGCAGCGTGGGAGTGGGCCTAGGACGGACCGGGGAGCTGTTTTTT.

This chain uses TRBV6-4 with TRBJ2-5; 8 nucleotides match TRBD1. The CDR3 spans 15 residues. Germline values: CDR1 MRHNA, CDR2 SNTAGT. The ends lost 4 bases at V and 4 bases at J; junction bases unmatched: 8. CDR3 residues: CASSASETGVETQYF. The CDR3 DNA reads as TGTGCCAGCAGTGCCTCTGAGACAGGGGTAGAGACCCAGTACTTC.

This clone was found once. The genes are TRBV13 and TRBJ1-2; TRBD1 agrees at 7 bases. V dropped 5 bases and J dropped 5; count of bases not matched to a gene: 8. The V gene's germline CDR1 is PRHDT and CDR2 FYEKMQ (reference sequence). The CDR3 totals 14 residues. CDR3: CASSKRQGRYGYTF. The DNA of the CDR3 is TGTGCCAGCAGCAAGAGACAGGGTCGGTATGGCTACACCTTC.

The genes are TRBV6-1 and TRBJ1-4; 7 bases align to TRBD1. V was clipped by 0 bases and J by 6 bases; unmatched bases: 4. Germline V gene lookup returns CDR1 MNHNS and CDR2 SASEGT. This CDR3 region has 15 residues. CDR3 DNA: TGTGCCAGCAGTGAAGCAGGGGGCGGCTATGAAAAACTGTTTTTT. This sequence encodes CASSEAGGGYEKLFF.

The genes are TRBV6-5 and TRBJ1-2, with D perhaps TRBD1 (5 bases). Germline-derived CDR1 and CDR2 are MNHEY and SVGAGI. The CDR3 extends over 13 amino acids. Trimming shortened V by 3 bases and J by 8 bases, and 13 bases separated the two germline ends. The CDR3 region is CASSYGQGGGYTF. In DNA, the CDR3 is TGTGCCAGCAGTTATGGGCAGGGCGGCGGCTACACCTTC.

This chain connects TRBV7-8 to TRBJ2-4, with D possibly TRBD1 on 6 matching bases. The V and J ends lost 1 base and 3 bases respectively, with 13 bases between them. Germline CDR1 is SGHVS and CDR2 is FQNEAQ. CDR3 length: 16 amino acids. CDR3 sequence (DNA): TGTGCCAGCAGCTTAGTAATTTACAGGGACAAAAACATTCAGTACTTC. Its translation: CASSLVIYRDKNIQYF.

The rearrangement joins TRBV7-9 to TRBJ1-2; 7 bases are a match to TRBD1. Germline assignment: CDR1 SEHNR and CDR2 FQNEAQ (reference sequence). The length of the CDR3 is 14 residues. Trimming cost V 1 base and J 10 bases; bases outside gene matches: 9. The CDR3 DNA is TGTGCCAGCAGCTTAGGAGGGACAGCACATGACTACACCTTC. Its translation: CASSLGGTAHDYTF.

CDR3 sequence (DNA): TGTGCCAGCAGCGACGGAGAGGGCTGGGAGCAAGAGACCCAGTACTTC. This sequence encodes CASSDGEGWEQETQYF. V is TRBV4-2 and J is TRBJ2-5; perhaps TRBD2 as D (5 bases). CDR3 length: 16 residues. V lost 5 bases to trimming and J lost 2 bases, with 18 bases between them. Per the germline V gene, CDR1 is LGHNA and CDR2 is YNFKEQ.